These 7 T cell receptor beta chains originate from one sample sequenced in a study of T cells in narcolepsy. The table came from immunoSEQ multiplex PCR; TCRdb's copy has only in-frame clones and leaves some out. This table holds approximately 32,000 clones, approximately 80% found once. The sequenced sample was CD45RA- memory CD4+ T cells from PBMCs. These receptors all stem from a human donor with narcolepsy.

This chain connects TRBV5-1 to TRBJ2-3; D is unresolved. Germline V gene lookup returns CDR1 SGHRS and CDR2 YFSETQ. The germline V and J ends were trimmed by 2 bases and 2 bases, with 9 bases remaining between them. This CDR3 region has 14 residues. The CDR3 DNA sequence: TGCGCCAGCAGCTTCACGGTGAACACAGATACGCAGTATTTT. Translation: CASSFTVNTDTQYF. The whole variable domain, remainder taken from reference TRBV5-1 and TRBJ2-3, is KAGVTQTPRYLIKTRGQQVTLSCSPISGHRSVSWYQQTPGQGLQFLFEYFSETQRNKGNFPGRFSGRQFSNSRSEMNVSTLELGDSALYLCASSFTVNTDTQYFGPGTRLTVL.

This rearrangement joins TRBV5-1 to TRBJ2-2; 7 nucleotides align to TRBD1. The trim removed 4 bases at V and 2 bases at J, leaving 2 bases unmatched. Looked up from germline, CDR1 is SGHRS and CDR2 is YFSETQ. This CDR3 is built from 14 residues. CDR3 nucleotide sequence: TGCGCCAGCAGCCGACAGGGAAACACCGGGGAGCTGTTTTTT. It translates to CASSRQGNTGELFF.

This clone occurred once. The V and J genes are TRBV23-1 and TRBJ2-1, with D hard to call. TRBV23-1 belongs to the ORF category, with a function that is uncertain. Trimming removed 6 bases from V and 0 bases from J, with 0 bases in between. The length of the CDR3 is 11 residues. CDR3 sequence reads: CASSSYNEQFF. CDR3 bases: TGCGCCAGCAGCTCCTACAATGAGCAGTTCTTC.

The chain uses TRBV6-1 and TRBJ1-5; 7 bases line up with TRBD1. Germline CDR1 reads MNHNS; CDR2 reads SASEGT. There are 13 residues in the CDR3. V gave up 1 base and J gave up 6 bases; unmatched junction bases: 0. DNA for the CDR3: TGTGCCAGCAGTGAAGACAGGGGTCAGCCCCAGCATTTT. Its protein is CASSEDRGQPQHF.

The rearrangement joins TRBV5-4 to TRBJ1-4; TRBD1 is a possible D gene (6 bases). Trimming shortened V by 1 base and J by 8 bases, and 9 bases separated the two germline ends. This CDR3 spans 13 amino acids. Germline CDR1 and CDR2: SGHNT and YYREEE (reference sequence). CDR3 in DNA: TGTGCCAGCAGCTTGCCAGGGGTGGAAAAACTGTTTTTT. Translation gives CASSLPGVEKLFF. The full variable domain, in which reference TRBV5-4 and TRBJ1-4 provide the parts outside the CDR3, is ETGVTQSPTHLIKTRGQQVTLRCSSQSGHNTVSWYQQALGQGPQFIFQYYREEENGRGNFPPRFSGLQFPNYSSELNVNALELDDSALYLCASSLPGVEKLFFGSGTQLSVL.

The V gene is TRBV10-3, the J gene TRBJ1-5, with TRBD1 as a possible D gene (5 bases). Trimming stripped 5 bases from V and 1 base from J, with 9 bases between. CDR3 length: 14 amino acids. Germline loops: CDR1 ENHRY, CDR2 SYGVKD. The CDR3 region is CAISRGQSNQPQHF. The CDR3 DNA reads TGTGCCATCAGTAGGGGTCAAAGCAATCAGCCCCAGCATTTT.

The CDR3 reads CASSLLGLAGGGTGELFF. Here the CDR3 DNA reads TGTGCCAGCAGTTTACTTGGACTAGCGGGAGGGGGCACCGGGGAGCTGTTTTTT. This chain connects TRBV28 to TRBJ2-2; TRBD2 agrees at 15 bases. CDR1 and CDR2 (germline): MDHEN, SYDVKM. Trimming cost V 2 bases and J 4 bases; bases outside gene matches: 5. This CDR3 spans 18 amino acids.